This T cell receptor (beta chain) came from a study of blood T cells in healthy people across ages. For the study at large: For every two T cells, template switching captured about one barcoded beta molecule. Whole-study results and caveats: Across the age range, TCR beta diversity per million T cells fell in a roughly linear way. When one million T cells were used, diversity estimates were thought to be underestimates.

The study drew donors from healthy Caucasian individuals in Russia aged roughly 6 to 90. The use of a sample-barcoded 5' primer and a J-beta primer mix characterized a second PCR of roughly 6 to 11 cycles. TCRdb analysed the 5' RACE reads with MiXCR anew, one entry per CDR3 protein. Here the sample spans approximately 670,000 distinct CDR3 sequences, around 41% being singletons. Remarks on this clonotype: Its antigen is unknown. One junction end disagrees with the germline gene, perhaps due to a read error.

The CDR3 sequence is 19 residues long. Germline CDR1 is SGHVS and CDR2 is FQNEAQ. The receptor was isolated from a man older than 75 in good health. The V call is TRBV7-8, the J call TRBJ1-5; a possible D gene is TRBD1 (6 bases). What was sequenced was blood. The CDR3 DNA reads TGTGCCTGCAGCTTAGCACTGAGGAGGGGGGCTTATAGCAATCAGCCCCAGCATTTT. It specifies CACSLALRRGAYSNQPQHF.